One and the same sample provided the 6 T cell receptor beta chains below, sequenced in a study of T cells in Graves' hyperthyroidism and ophthalmopathy. From RNA transcripts, TCR beta CDR3 regions were amplified. The HTBI primer set drove a first-round RT-PCR of the TCR CDR3. TCRdb analysed the multiplex PCR reads with MiXCR anew, one entry per CDR3 protein. The sample includes a few hundred thousand distinct CDR3 sequences, roughly a sixth of them seen just once. Sequenced: blood. These receptors came from a woman in her thirties or forties with Graves' ophthalmopathy.

The sample holds a few counts of this clonotype. This chain connects TRBV3-1 to TRBJ2-7; 14 bases agree with TRBD2. V shed 1 base and J 7 bases; nucleotides not matched to a gene: 6. The CDR3 is made up of 16 amino acids. Germline V CDR1 and CDR2: LGHDT, YNNKEL (reference sequence). The CDR3 DNA is TGTGCCAGCAGCCAAGCGACGGGACTAGCGGGAGATGAGCAGTACTTC. Protein sequence: CASSQATGLAGDEQYF.

This clonotype is a singleton in its sample. The chain has TRBV13 and TRBJ1-2, with 9 bases that match TRBD1. The germline CDR1 and CDR2 sequences are PRHDT and FYEKMQ (reference sequence). J gave up 5 bases and V 6 bases, and 16 bases lay outside the gene matches. This CDR3 region has 17 residues. The CDR3 region has the DNA TGTGCCAGCAGTTCCGGGCTGCCGGGACAGGGTTCGTATGGCTACACCTTC. Its translation: CASSSGLPGQGSYGYTF.

This rearrangement joins TRBV6-1 to TRBJ2-3; D could derive from TRBD1 or TRBD2 (6 bases each). Deletions cut 4 bases from V and 4 bases from J, with 9 bases between. Per the germline V gene, CDR1 is MNHNS and CDR2 is SASEGT. The length of the CDR3 is 13 residues. CDR3 in DNA: TGTGCCAGCAGTGGGGGGGCAGCAGATACGCAGTATTTT. Translated: CASSGGAADTQYF.

This clonotype came up many times. The V gene is TRBV2, the J gene TRBJ2-3; the match to TRBD1 covers 9 bases. Unmatched junction bases numbered 7, after V lost 3 bases and J lost 6 bases. CDR3 length: 15 amino acids. Germline V gene sequence: CDR1 SNHLY, CDR2 FYNNEI. CDR3 protein: CASSDSDRGDDTQYF. The CDR3 DNA reads TGTGCCAGCAGTGACTCCGACAGGGGGGATGATACGCAGTATTTT.

This clonotype was picked up many times. J is TRBJ2-1 and V is TRBV3-1; D is possibly TRBD2 (6 bases). The germline V and J ends were trimmed by 4 bases and 7 bases, with 20 bases remaining between them. Per the germline V gene, CDR1 is LGHDT and CDR2 is YNNKEL (reference sequence). CDR3 length: 16 residues. CDR3 sequence: CASSPARDFGGNEQFF. DNA of the CDR3: TGTGCCAGCAGCCCTGCCCGGGACTTCGGGGGAAATGAGCAGTTCTTC.

A note on this clonotype: The junction departs from germline at one end; a sequencing error may be responsible. This rearrangement joins TRBV30 to TRBJ1-2; D unresolved. Per the germline V gene, CDR1 is GTSNPN and CDR2 is SVGIG (reference sequence). The CDR3 contains 11 residues. The CDR3 here is CAWSVQYGHTF. In nucleotides, the CDR3 is TGTGCCTGGAGTGTACAGTATGGCCACACCTTC.